The 23 T cell receptor beta chains below all came from one sample that was sequenced in a study of T cell responses to AZD1222 COVID-19 vaccine. Assay: immunoSEQ multiplex PCR; the TCRdb copy retains only in-frame clones and omits some. The profile shows 120,000 or so clones, 92% of them singletons. Here the sequenced sample was peripheral blood, taken on day 0 of AZD1222 vaccination. These receptors all stem from an adult in good health.

The chain combines TRBV18 with TRBJ2-7; 9 positions match TRBD1. This CDR3 comprises 14 residues. In germline, CDR1 is KGHSH, CDR2 LQKENI. V trimming: 2 bases; J trimming: 3 bases; junction bases outside the gene matches: 2. As DNA, the CDR3 is TGTGCCAGCTCACCAGTGACAGGGGGCTACGAGCAGTACTTC. It yields the protein CASSPVTGGYEQYF. Together with reference TRBV18 and TRBJ2-7, the CDR3 gives the full variable domain: NAGVMQNPRHLVRRRGQEARLRCSPMKGHSHVYWYRQLPEEGLKFMVYLQKENIIDESGMPKERFSAEFPKEGPSILRIQQVVRGDSAAYFCASSPVTGGYEQYFGPGTRLTVT.

The V gene is TRBV6-2 or TRBV6-3, the J gene TRBJ2-6, with D perhaps matching TRBD1 (6 bases). The germline V gene has CDR1 MNHEY and CDR2 SVGEGT. This CDR3 region has 15 residues. Trimming left V 5 bases short and J 2 bases short, with 10 bases between. Here the CDR3 reads CASSRTAAGANVLTF. The CDR3 DNA is TGTGCCAGCAGTCGGACAGCAGCTGGGGCCAACGTCCTGACTTTC.

This clone was seen a single time. In nucleotides, the CDR3 is TGTGCCAGCAGCCCGGGGGGAGGGGACTACGAGCAGTACTTC. This encodes CASSPGGGDYEQYF. This chain connects TRBV3-1 (or the pseudogene TRBV3-2) to TRBJ2-7, with TRBD2 identical over 7 bases. Per germline, CDR1 LGHDT and CDR2 YNNKEL (reference sequence). After removal of 4 bases from V and 3 bases from J, the junction contained 6 bases not matched to a gene. This CDR3 comprises 14 residues.

The chain employs TRBV7-3 and TRBJ2-1; TRBD2 is a possible D gene (5 bases). The germline V and J ends were trimmed by 4 bases and 0 bases, with 13 bases remaining between them. The germline CDR1 and CDR2 sequences are SGHTA and FQGTGA. The CDR3 is 16 amino acids. The CDR3 DNA sequence: TGTGCCAGCAGCTCCCAGCGGCAGCGCTCCTACAATGAGCAGTTCTTC. Its protein product is CASSSQRQRSYNEQFF.

The J gene is TRBJ1-4, the V gene TRBV15; TRBD1 is a possible D gene (6 bases). The germline gives CDR1 LNHNV, CDR2 YYDKDF (reference sequence). CDR3 length: 13 residues. V lost 8 bases and J lost 7, with 14 bases in between. For the CDR3, the DNA is TGTGCCACCTTCGAACAGGGCGGTGAAAAACTGTTTTTT. As protein: CATFEQGGEKLFF.

This clone has a single count. The chain carries TRBV9 and TRBJ2-3; TRBD2 might be the D (6 bases). Trimming pared 0 bases from V and 2 bases from J, leaving 13 bases between. CDR1 is SGDLS and CDR2 is YYNGEE in the germline V gene. The CDR3 contains 16 residues. CDR3 region: CASSVGLATLTDTQYF. The DNA for the CDR3 is TGTGCCAGCAGCGTAGGCCTAGCGACCCTCACAGATACGCAGTATTTT.

This clone was detected only once. The chain joins TRBV3-1 (or the pseudogene TRBV3-2) to TRBJ2-5, with 7 bases aligning to TRBD1. Germline CDR1 LGHDT, CDR2 YNNKEL (reference sequence). The CDR3 runs to 13 residues. The junction had 10 bases not matched to a gene; V was cut back by 11 bases and J by 4 bases. The CDR3 sequence: CAGTQTGSETQYF. Written as DNA, the CDR3 is TGTGCCGGGACCCAGACAGGGTCAGAGACCCAGTACTTC.

The chain joins TRBV6-4 to TRBJ2-7, with TRBD2 as a possible D gene (6 bases). The germline V gene encodes CDR1 MRHNA and CDR2 SNTAGT. V lost 2 bases, J lost 8 bases, and 13 bases lay in between. CDR3 size: 13 residues. The CDR3 DNA is TGTGCCAGCAGTGACCGGGACGGCGGGAAGCAGTACTTC. Its translation: CASSDRDGGKQYF.

This sequence joins TRBV7-2 and TRBJ2-2; 8 bases are shared with TRBD2. The germline gives CDR1 SGHTA, CDR2 FQGNSA. V gave up 1 base and J gave up 2 bases; unmatched junction bases: 9. The CDR3 sequence is 18 residues long. CDR3 sequence reads: CASSLDPAGAGNTGELFF. The DNA for the CDR3 is TGTGCCAGCAGCTTAGATCCAGCGGGAGCGGGAAACACCGGGGAGCTGTTTTTT.

The count of this clone is one. The chain is built from TRBV6-2 or TRBV6-3 and TRBJ1-6; 7 positions match TRBD1. Per the germline V gene, CDR1 is MNHEY and CDR2 is SVGEGT. The V and J ends lost 2 bases and 7 bases, in that order; junction bases with no gene match: 8. CDR3 length equals 16 residues. The CDR3, as DNA: TGTGCCAGCAGTTACAGGGGGCGTCGGAGGAATTCACCCCTCCACTTT. Translation: CASSYRGRRRNSPLHF.

V and J are TRBV30 and TRBJ2-2; the D gene is possibly TRBD1 (6 bases). The CDR3 spans 15 residues. Trimming stripped 4 bases from V and 0 bases from J, with 12 bases between. Germline CDR1 and CDR2: GTSNPN and SVGIG (reference sequence). This CDR3 reads CAWNLGQTNTGELFF. The CDR3 region has the DNA TGTGCCTGGAATTTGGGACAAACGAACACCGGGGAGCTGTTTTTT.

Only a few counts were recorded for this clone. The chain joins TRBV18 to TRBJ2-7; 8 bases align to TRBD2. There are 14 residues in the CDR3. The germline V gene has CDR1 KGHSH and CDR2 LQKENI. V lost 4 bases to trimming and J lost 6 bases; unmatched junction nucleotides: 8. The CDR3 nucleotides are TGTGCCAGCTCACAGATGGGACTAGAGGTCGAGCAGTACTTC. Protein: CASSQMGLEVEQYF.

The J gene is TRBJ1-1, the V gene TRBV25-1; D remains unclear. Per the germline V gene, CDR1 is MGHDK and CDR2 is SYGVNS. V gave up 4 bases and J gave up 12 bases, with 18 bases separating them. The CDR3 is made up of 13 amino acids. Here the CDR3 reads CASSAGLGTRTFF. The CDR3 coding sequence is TGTGCCAGCAGTGCCGGGCTAGGCACAAGAACTTTCTTT.

J is TRBJ1-5 and V is TRBV6-5, with D hard to call. Germline V CDR1 and CDR2: MNHEY, SVGAGI. CDR3 length equals 15 residues. The V end lost 2 bases, the J end lost 6 bases, and 14 bases lay between the germline ends. The CDR3 here is CASSYARGLFQPQHF. CDR3 nucleotide sequence: TGTGCCAGCAGTTACGCGCGGGGATTGTTTCAGCCCCAGCATTTT.

V gene TRBV12-3 or TRBV12-4 combines with J gene TRBJ1-6; unclear D gene. The V and J ends lost 3 bases and 4 bases respectively, with 4 bases between them. The CDR3 has 13 residues. The CDR3 reads CASSFEYNSPLHF. CDR3 DNA sequence: TGTGCCAGCAGTTTCGAATATAATTCACCCCTCCACTTT.

This sequence joins TRBV9 and TRBJ1-2; tentative D call: TRBD1 (6 bases). This CDR3 spans 15 amino acids. Per the germline V gene, CDR1 is SGDLS and CDR2 is YYNGEE. V was trimmed by 5 bases and J by 1 base, leaving 15 bases between them. The CDR3 loop reads CASSAWTALNYGYTF. The CDR3 DNA reads as TGTGCCAGCAGTGCTTGGACAGCACTTAACTATGGCTACACCTTC.

This clone was observed a single time. This sequence joins TRBV19 and TRBJ2-5, with TRBD2 identical over 9 bases. There are 16 residues in the CDR3. Germline lookup yields CDR1 LNHDA and CDR2 SQIVND (reference sequence). J lost 4 bases, V lost 1 base, and 7 bases had no gene match. The CDR3 protein is CASSIVRGTSRETQYF. The CDR3 DNA follows: TGTGCCAGTAGTATAGTCAGGGGGACTAGCAGAGAGACCCAGTACTTC.

V usage is TRBV28 and J usage is TRBJ2-7; the match to TRBD1 covers 8 bases. V shed 4 bases, J shed 2 bases, and the junction held 10 bases outside the gene matches. Germline-derived CDR1 and CDR2 are MDHEN and SYDVKM. The CDR3 runs to 16 residues. CDR3 protein: CASSSSGQGTTYEQYF. The DNA for the CDR3 is TGTGCCAGCAGTTCCTCTGGACAGGGAACTACCTACGAGCAGTACTTC.

The rearrangement joins TRBV18 to TRBJ1-1, with 7 bases fitting TRBD1. The V and J ends lost 1 base and 1 base, in that order; junction bases with no gene match: 12. In germline, CDR1 is KGHSH, CDR2 LQKENI. This CDR3 has 18 amino acids. CDR3 coding DNA: TGTGCCAGCTCACCACGACAGGGCGGAGGAGCGAGGAACACTGAAGCTTTCTTT. Amino acid sequence: CASSPRQGGGARNTEAFF.

This chain connects TRBV6-4 to TRBJ2-1; D not certain. This CDR3 is 13 amino acids long. Trimming cost V 2 bases and J 0 bases, with 2 bases left between them. The germline gives CDR1 MRHNA, CDR2 SNTAGT. The CDR3: CASSDSSYNEQFF. CDR3 coding DNA: TGTGCCAGCAGTGACAGCTCCTACAATGAGCAGTTCTTC.

This chain joins TRBV24-1 and TRBJ1-1; D is undetermined. The CDR3 consists of 8 residues. V was pared by 12 bases and J by 8 bases, with 6 bases between. Per the germline V gene, CDR1 is KGHDR and CDR2 is SFDVKD. In DNA form, the CDR3 reads TGTGCCCTGGCCGAAGCTTTCTTT. Translating gives CALAEAFF.

This rearrangement joins TRBV7-8 to TRBJ1-1; TRBD1 might be the D (6 bases). Trimming stripped 5 bases from V and 0 bases from J, with 13 bases between. In germline, CDR1 is SGHVS, CDR2 FQNEAQ. CDR3 length: 15 amino acids. The CDR3 region is CASSLMGAMNTEAFF. In DNA form, the CDR3 reads TGTGCCAGCAGCCTCATGGGGGCGATGAACACTGAAGCTTTCTTT. Combining the CDR3 with reference TRBV7-8 and TRBJ1-1 gives the whole variable domain GAGVSQSPRYKVAKRGQDVALRCDPISGHVSLFWYQQALGQGPEFLTYFQNEAQLDKSGLPSDRFFAERPEGSVSTLKIQRTQQEDSAVYLCASSLMGAMNTEAFFGQGTRLTVV.

The gene calls are TRBV2 and TRBJ1-4; D is perhaps TRBD1 (5 bases). Germline V lookup: CDR1 SNHLY, CDR2 FYNNEI. V lost 7 bases, J lost 7 bases, and 16 bases lay in between. CDR3 length: 14 residues. CDR3 nucleotides: TGTGCCAGCAAGGTTGACAGAGCCCTTGAAAAACTGTTTTTT. Translating gives CASKVDRALEKLFF.